These 5 T cell receptor beta chains share one sample of origin, sequenced in a study of beta chain features in type 1 diabetes (dated by TCRdb to between 2017 and 2018). Library preparation employed the immunoSEQ multiplex PCR assay. The entire amount of isolated RNA was reverse transcribed using the High Capacity cDNA Reverse Transcription Kit, so the sequenced TCRB transcripts were expressed ones. TCRdb took over this immuneACCESS table, retaining in-frame rearrangements with V and J assigned. Such tables are incomplete; in checked studies, under half of the missing clones stem from an unresolved V gene, and the remainder is unexplained. This sample comprises some 900,000 clones, 17% of them detected only once. Around 0.02% of the sample goes to the ten largest clones. Sequences were obtained from naive CD4+ T cells from blood. The sample's cell subset or site label is to be understood as: true naive CD4+ T cells. These receptors originate from a woman under 30 in good health.

This clone appeared a few times. The chain combines TRBV7-3 with TRBJ2-3; 8 bases match TRBD2. The V gene's germline CDR1 is SGHTA and CDR2 FQGTGA. Trimming took 5 bases from V and 5 from J; bases not matched to a gene: 9. CDR3 length equals 15 residues. The CDR3 loop is CASSRREGQGDTQYF. The CDR3 DNA is TGTGCCAGCAGCCGTCGGGAGGGCCAAGGAGATACGCAGTATTTT. The full variable domain, in which reference TRBV7-3 and TRBJ2-3 provide the parts outside the CDR3, is GAGVSQTPSNKVTEKGKYVELRCDPISGHTALYWYRQSLGQGPEFLIYFQGTGAADDSGLPNDRFFAVRPEGSVSTLKIQRTERGDSAVYLCASSRREGQGDTQYFGPGTRLTVL.

J is TRBJ2-7 and V is TRBV10-2, with D hard to call. The ends were cut back, 5 bases at V and 0 bases at J, with 14 bases in the middle. This CDR3 comprises 15 residues. CDR1 and CDR2 from the germline V gene are WSHSY and SAAADI. The CDR3 protein is CASSKGVSNSYEQYF. The CDR3 DNA is TGCGCCAGCAGTAAGGGCGTATCGAACTCCTACGAGCAGTACTTC.

The gene calls are TRBV4-2 and TRBJ2-7; D remains unclear. Trimming pared 0 bases from V and 6 bases from J, leaving 15 bases between. The CDR3 covers 15 residues. Germline-derived CDR1 and CDR2 are LGHNA and YNFKEQ. CDR3 sequence (DNA): TGTGCCAGCAGCCAAGATCGGTCCGCAGGACGCGAGCAGTACTTC. It codes for CASSQDRSAGREQYF.

This chain links TRBV27 with TRBJ2-4; weak D call: TRBD2 (6 bases). V was cut by 4 bases and J by 1 base, with 11 bases left in between. Germline V gene data show CDR1 as MNHEY and CDR2 as SMNVEV (reference sequence). The CDR3 consists of 15 residues. The CDR3 bases are TGTGCCAGCAGTTCCTCGGGGGTCGCCAAAAACATTCAGTACTTC. It yields the protein CASSSSGVAKNIQYF.

The chain uses TRBV5-1 and TRBJ2-3, with D perhaps given as TRBD1 or TRBD2 (5 bases each). Germline CDR1 reads SGHRS; CDR2 reads YFSETQ. CDR3 length equals 16 residues. V was pared by 0 bases and J by 3 bases, with 14 bases between. CDR3 sequence (DNA): TGCGCCAGCAGCTTGGCCCAGGGTAGGAGGACAGATACGCAGTATTTT. Translated: CASSLAQGRRTDTQYF.